This paragraph reports one T cell receptor beta chain. The antigen it recognizes is unknown. The sample holds no much larger clone one base away, and base qualities are not on file. TCRbeta CDR3 regions were amplified from genomic DNA by means of the immunoSEQ Assay, a bias-controlled multiplex PCR. Processing in the source paper ran as follows. Within the assay, amplification of reference gene primers was used to estimate how many nucleated cells each sample contained. To quantify the absolute abundance of each unique TCRbeta CDR3 rearrangement, sequence reads were collapsed and filtered. For each sample, productive Simpson clonality was calculated as the square root of Simpson's diversity index over productive rearrangements. TCRdb re-hosts the immuneACCESS table, in-frame sequences only. Its copies lack some clones; in the studies checked, an unresolved V gene accounts for under half of them, and the cause for the rest is not known. The D gene and trimming were derived from the DNA, and the V and J assignments and clone size from that table. The sample includes 150,000 or so clones, with 86% observed a single time. The top ten hold about 4.5% of the sample.

This entry is derived from a study of blood T cell repertoires in COVID-19 (dated by TCRdb to 2018 to 2020). With regard to the full study: Collaborator samples came from the United States, Italy and Spain and covered acute and convalescent phases of COVID-19. The material from the prospective study consisted of cDNA or gDNA derived from T cells, B-cell-depleted T cells, or PBMCs. Subjects who had been exposed to COVID-19, were actively infected with it, or had recovered from it provided the deeply sampled blood TCRbeta repertoires that made up the dataset. The repertoires were released in a freely available public database meant as a resource for research on the immune response to SARS-CoV-2. Samples came from the ongoing ImmuneRACE study (first 160 participants) plus 1,254 subjects from 6 global collaborators. Nearly every sample came with metadata listing a de-identified subject ID, COVID-19 status, age in years and sex. Where available, HLA class I and class II types were taken from metadata supplied by the sample provider and were not determined by assay-based typing.

The research as a whole found: The amount of clinical and demographic metadata varied by source and participant and was provided uncurated.

V is pared back by 3 bases and J by 4 bases, with 13 bases lying between the germline termini. The germline V gene (reference sequence) sets CDR1 to LGHDT and CDR2 to YNNKEL. From its cysteine to its phenylalanine, the CDR3 spans 15 amino acids. Of the read, only the CDR3 DNA is kept; its 45 bases are in frame from base 1. Enrolling through a virtual design, the prospective study's participants ranged in age from roughly 18 to 89 years and lived across roughly 23 United States geographic areas. Cohort assignment in the prospective study relied on participant-reported clinical history from a screening survey and a study questionnaire. ImmuneRACE Cohort 3 recovered participants were defined by two consecutive negative NP/OP PCR tests, healthcare professional clearance, or symptom resolution. In the prospective study, mobile phlebotomists collected whole blood, serum and a nasopharyngeal or oropharyngeal swab from each participant. Additional blood draws and questionnaires over an approximately two-month period could optionally be provided by prospective study participants. Blood samples from the prospective study were shipped frozen or at room temperature prior to DNA extraction.

Sequenced sample: PBMCs or T cells enriched from blood (not recorded which). The receptor chain draws on TRBV3-1 (or the pseudogene TRBV3-2) and TRBJ2-1; a weak D assignment points to TRBD2 (6 bases agree). The clonotype was recovered from a man aged 45 to 65 who had recovered from COVID-19. The nucleotide sequence reads as follows: TGTGCCAGCAGCCACTTACGCCGGGGGTACAATGAGCAGTTCTTC. Translated, this gives CASSHLRRGYNEQFF.